This T cell receptor (beta chain) was identified in a study of preoperative IRX-2 immunotherapy in early breast cancer. This clone is judged medium-sized (0.01 to 0.1%). CDR3 size: 15 residues. V was pared by 5 bases and J by 3 bases, with 6 bases of the junction left unmatched. CDR1 and CDR2 (germline): SGHNT, YENEEA. Repertoires were generated with immunoSEQ multiplex PCR, while TCRdb's copy carries only in-frame clones and drops some. This sample has 20,000 to 30,000 clones, with 65% to 85% found just once. The treatment here: preoperative locoregional IRX-2 cytokine immunotherapy. This phase Ib study tested locoregional IRX-2 cytokine immunotherapy given before surgery.

This material consisted of lymph node tissue, taken before IRX-2 immunotherapy. This chain uses TRBV11-3 with TRBJ1-1; 10 bases are shared with TRBD1. This sequence was found in a human donor with breast cancer. CDR3 loop: CASSLTGGIDTEAFF. The CDR3 nucleotides are TGTGCCAGCAGCCTGACAGGGGGCATTGACACTGAAGCTTTCTTT.